The T cell receptor beta chain under discussion was sequenced for a study of vaccination and CD4 T cells after COVID-19. Turning to the study itself: Cells received overlapping spike peptides from SARS-CoV-2, HCoV-NL63, HCoV-OC43 and HCoV-229E as stimulation.

Germline V gene data show CDR1 as SGHTA and CDR2 as FQGNSA. J was trimmed by 2 bases and V by 2 bases; bases with no gene match: 4. The CDR3 sequence is 15 residues long. This clonotype was recorded once. Its antigen is currently unknown. The study sequenced cultured CD4+ T cell DNA using the Oncomine TCR Beta short-read assay. From the PCR reads, TCRdb called clonotypes with MiXCR, one entry per CDR3 protein. The repertoire holds some 3,300 distinct CDR3 sequences, with less than 65% as singletons. Treatment: approximately 10-day PBMC culture with coronavirus spike peptide pools or control peptides (ViraFEST assay).

Sequencing was carried out using CD4+ T cells from blood, cultured in vitro. This chain joins TRBV7-2 and TRBJ2-3; 7 positions match TRBD2. The source of this sequence is a human donor who had recovered from COVID-19. DNA for the CDR3: TGTGCCAGCAGCTTATTAGCGGGCCCCACAGATACGCAGTATTTT. Protein sequence: CASSLLAGPTDTQYF.